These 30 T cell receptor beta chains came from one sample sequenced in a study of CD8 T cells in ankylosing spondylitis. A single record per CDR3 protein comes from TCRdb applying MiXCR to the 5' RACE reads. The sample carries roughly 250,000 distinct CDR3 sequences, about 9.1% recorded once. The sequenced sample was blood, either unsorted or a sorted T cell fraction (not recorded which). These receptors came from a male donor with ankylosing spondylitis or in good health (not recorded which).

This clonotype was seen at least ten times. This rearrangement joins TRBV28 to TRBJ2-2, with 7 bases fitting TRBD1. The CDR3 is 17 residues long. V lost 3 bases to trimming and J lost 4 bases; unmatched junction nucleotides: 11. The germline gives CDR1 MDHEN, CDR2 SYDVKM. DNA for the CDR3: TGTGCCAGCAGTTTTAAGAGAGGGGGCATTAGCACCGGGGAGCTGTTTTTT. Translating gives CASSFKRGGISTGELFF.

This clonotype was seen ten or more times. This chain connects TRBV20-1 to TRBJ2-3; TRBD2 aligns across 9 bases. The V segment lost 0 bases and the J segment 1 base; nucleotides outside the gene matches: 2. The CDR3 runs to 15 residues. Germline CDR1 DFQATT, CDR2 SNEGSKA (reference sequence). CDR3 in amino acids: CSARDPSGGTDTQYF. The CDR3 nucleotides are TGCAGTGCTAGAGACCCTAGCGGGGGCACAGATACGCAGTATTTT.

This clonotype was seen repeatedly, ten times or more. The CDR3 bases are TGTGCCAGCACCCTCCAGGGGGCGGGAGGGACAGATACGCAGTATTTT. As protein: CASTLQGAGGTDTQYF. J is TRBJ2-3 and V is TRBV5-5, with a tentative D call TRBD2 (9 bases). CDR1 is SGHKS and CDR2 is YYEKEE in the germline V gene (reference sequence). This CDR3 contains 16 residues. The V and J ends lost 6 bases and 3 bases respectively, with 20 bases between them.

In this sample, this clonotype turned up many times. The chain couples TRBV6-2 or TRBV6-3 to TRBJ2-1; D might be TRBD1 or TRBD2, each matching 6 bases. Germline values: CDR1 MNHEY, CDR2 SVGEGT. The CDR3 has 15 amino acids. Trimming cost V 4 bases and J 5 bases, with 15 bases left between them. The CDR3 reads CASSSGGGGNNEQFF. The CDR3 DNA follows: TGTGCCAGCAGTTCAGGAGGGGGTGGAAACAATGAGCAGTTCTTC.

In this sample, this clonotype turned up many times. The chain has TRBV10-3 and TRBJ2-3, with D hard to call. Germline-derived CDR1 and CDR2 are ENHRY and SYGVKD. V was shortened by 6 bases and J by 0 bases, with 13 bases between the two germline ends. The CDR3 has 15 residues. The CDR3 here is CAIRVGPASTDTQYF. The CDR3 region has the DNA TGTGCCATCAGGGTGGGTCCGGCTAGCACAGATACGCAGTATTTT.

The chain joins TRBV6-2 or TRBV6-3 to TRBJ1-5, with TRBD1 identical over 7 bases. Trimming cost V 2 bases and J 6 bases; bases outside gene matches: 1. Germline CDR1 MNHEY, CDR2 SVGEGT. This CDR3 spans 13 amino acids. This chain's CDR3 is CASSYRTGQPQHF. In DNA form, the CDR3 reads TGTGCCAGCAGTTACAGGACAGGTCAGCCCCAGCATTTT.

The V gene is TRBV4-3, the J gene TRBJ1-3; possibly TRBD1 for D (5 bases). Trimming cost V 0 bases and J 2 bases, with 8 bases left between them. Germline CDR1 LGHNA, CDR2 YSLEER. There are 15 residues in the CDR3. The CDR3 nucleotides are TGCGCCAGCAGCCAAGATGGGGGGGCTGGAAACACCATATATTTT. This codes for CASSQDGGAGNTIYF.

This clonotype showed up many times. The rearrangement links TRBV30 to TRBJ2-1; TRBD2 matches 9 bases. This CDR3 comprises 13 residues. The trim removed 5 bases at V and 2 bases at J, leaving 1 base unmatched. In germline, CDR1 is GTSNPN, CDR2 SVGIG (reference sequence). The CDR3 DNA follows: TGTGCCTGGTCTAGCGGGGCCTACAATGAGCAGTTCTTC. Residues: CAWSSGAYNEQFF. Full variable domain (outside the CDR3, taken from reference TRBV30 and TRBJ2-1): SQTIHQWPATLVQPVGSPLSLECTVEGTSNPNLYWYRQAAGRGLQLLFYSVGIGQISSEVPQNLSASRPQDRQFILSSKKLLLSDSGFYLCAWSSGAYNEQFFGPGTRLTVL.

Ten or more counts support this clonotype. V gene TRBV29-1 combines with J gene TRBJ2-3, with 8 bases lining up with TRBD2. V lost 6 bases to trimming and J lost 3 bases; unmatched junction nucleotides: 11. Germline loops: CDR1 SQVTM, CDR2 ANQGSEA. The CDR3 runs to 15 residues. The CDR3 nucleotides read TGCAGCGTCCCGGGGGGGCCAGGGTGGACAGATACGCAGTATTTT. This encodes CSVPGGPGWTDTQYF.

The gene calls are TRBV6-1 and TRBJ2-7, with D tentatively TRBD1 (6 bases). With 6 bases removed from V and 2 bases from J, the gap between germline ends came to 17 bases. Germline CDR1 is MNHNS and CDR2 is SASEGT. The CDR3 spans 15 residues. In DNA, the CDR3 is TGTGCCAGCAGATTTCGGGACACGGTGGCCTACGAGCAGTACTTC. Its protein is CASRFRDTVAYEQYF.

Written as DNA, the CDR3 is TGTGCCAGCAGTCCCCTCGGACGCGTTCCAGATACGCAGTATTTT. Translated, it gives CASSPLGRVPDTQYF. The chain is built from TRBV12-3 or TRBV12-4 and TRBJ2-3; D remains ambiguous. Trimming stripped 5 bases from V and 4 bases from J, with 16 bases between. CDR3 length: 15 residues.

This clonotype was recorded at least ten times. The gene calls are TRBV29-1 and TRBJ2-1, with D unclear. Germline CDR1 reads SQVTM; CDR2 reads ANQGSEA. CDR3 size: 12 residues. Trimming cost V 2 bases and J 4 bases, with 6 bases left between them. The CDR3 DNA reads TGCAGCGTTGAATGGCGGTACAATGAGCAGTTCTTC. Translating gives CSVEWRYNEQFF.

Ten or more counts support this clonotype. Here the CDR3 reads CASRRSTGNYEQYF. DNA of the CDR3: TGTGCCAGCAGGCGATCGACAGGGAACTACGAGCAGTACTTC. V usage is TRBV6-1 and J usage is TRBJ2-7, with 7 bases fitting TRBD1. Germline V gene data show CDR1 as MNHNS and CDR2 as SASEGT. The CDR3 consists of 14 residues. The V segment lost 6 bases and the J segment 3 bases; nucleotides outside the gene matches: 8.

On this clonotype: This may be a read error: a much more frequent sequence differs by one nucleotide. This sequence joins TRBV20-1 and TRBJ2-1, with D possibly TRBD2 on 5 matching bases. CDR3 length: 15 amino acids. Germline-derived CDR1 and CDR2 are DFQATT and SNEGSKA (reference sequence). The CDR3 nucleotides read TGCAGTGCTAGAGATGGGGAACTAGGGCCCAATGGGCAGTTCTTC. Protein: CSARDGELGPNGQFF.

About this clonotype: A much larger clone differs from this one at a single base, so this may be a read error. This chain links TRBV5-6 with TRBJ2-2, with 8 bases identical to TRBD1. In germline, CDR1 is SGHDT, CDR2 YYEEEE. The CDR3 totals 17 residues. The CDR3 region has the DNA TGTGCCATCAGCTTGCTTTTGGGACAGGCCTACACCGGGGAGCTGTTTTTT. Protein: CAISLLLGQAYTGELFF.

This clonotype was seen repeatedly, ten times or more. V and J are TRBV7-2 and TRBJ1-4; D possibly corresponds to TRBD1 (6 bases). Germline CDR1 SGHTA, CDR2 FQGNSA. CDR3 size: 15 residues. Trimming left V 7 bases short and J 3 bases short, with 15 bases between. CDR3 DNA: TGTGCCAGCACCGAATCTGGGGGCCCTAATGAAAAACTGTTTTTT. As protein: CASTESGGPNEKLFF.

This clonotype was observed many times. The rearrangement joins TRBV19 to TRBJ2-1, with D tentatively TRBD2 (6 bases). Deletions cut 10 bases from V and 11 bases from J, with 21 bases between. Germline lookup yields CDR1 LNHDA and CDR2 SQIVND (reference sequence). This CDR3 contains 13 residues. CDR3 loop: CATSLVGGNKQFF. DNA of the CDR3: TGTGCCACTTCTTTGGTCGGGGGAAACAAGCAGTTCTTC.

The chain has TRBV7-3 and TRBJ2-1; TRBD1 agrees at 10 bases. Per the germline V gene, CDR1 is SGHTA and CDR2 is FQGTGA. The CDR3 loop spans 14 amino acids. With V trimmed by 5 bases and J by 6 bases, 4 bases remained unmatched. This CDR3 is CASSLGQGSNEQFF. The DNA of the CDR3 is TGTGCCAGCAGCCTGGGACAGGGGAGCAATGAGCAGTTCTTC.

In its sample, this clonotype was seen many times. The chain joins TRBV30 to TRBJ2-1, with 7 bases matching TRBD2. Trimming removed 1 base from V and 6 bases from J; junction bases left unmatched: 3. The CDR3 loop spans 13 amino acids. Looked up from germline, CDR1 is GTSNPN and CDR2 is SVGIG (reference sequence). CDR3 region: CAWSAWEGNEQFF. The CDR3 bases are TGTGCCTGGAGTGCGTGGGAGGGCAATGAGCAGTTCTTC.

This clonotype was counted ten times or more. The CDR3 loop reads CASSRGLAGGKVNEQFF. CDR3 DNA: TGTGCCAGCTCACGAGGACTAGCGGGAGGGAAGGTAAATGAGCAGTTCTTC. This sequence joins TRBV18 and TRBJ2-1; 15 bases map to TRBD2. The trim removed 4 bases at V and 7 bases at J, leaving 8 bases unmatched. This CDR3 is built from 17 residues. Germline V gives CDR1 KGHSH, CDR2 LQKENI.

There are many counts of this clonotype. DNA of the CDR3: TGTGCCAGCAGTGAAATCTCCCTCAGGGCGGGGGGCTACACCTTC. Translating gives CASSEISLRAGGYTF. V gene TRBV2 combines with J gene TRBJ1-2; TRBD1 might be the D (5 bases). The CDR3 sequence is 15 residues long. Germline V gene data show CDR1 as SNHLY and CDR2 as FYNNEI. Trimming removed 2 bases from V and 8 bases from J, with 18 bases in between.

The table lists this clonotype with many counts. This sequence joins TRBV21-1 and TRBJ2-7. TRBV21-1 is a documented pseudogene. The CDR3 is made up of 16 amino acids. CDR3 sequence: CASSKMGEDIKGEQYF. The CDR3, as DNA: TGTGCCAGCAGCAAAATGGGTGAGGATATAAAGGGCGAGCAGTACTTC.

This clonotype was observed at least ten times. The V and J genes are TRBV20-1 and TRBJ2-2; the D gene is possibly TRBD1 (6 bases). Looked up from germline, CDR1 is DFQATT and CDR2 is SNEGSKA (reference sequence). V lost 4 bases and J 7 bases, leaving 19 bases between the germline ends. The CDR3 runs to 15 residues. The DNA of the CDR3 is TGCAGTGCTACCCTTTCAACAGGGACCGGCGGGGAGCTGTTTTTT. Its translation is CSATLSTGTGGELFF.

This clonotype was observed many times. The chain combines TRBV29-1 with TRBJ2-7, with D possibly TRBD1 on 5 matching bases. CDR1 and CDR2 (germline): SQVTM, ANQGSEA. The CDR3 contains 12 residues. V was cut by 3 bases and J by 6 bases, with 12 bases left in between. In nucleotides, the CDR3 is TGCAGCGTTGACGACAGAACCAGCGAGCAGTACTTC. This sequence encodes CSVDDRTSEQYF.

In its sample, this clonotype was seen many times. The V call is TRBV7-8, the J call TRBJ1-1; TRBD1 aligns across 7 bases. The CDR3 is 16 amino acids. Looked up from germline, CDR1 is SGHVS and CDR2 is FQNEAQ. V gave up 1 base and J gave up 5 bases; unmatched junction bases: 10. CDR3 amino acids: CASSLGTATGRTEAFF. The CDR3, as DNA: TGTGCCAGCAGCTTAGGGACCGCGACAGGGAGGACTGAAGCTTTCTTT.

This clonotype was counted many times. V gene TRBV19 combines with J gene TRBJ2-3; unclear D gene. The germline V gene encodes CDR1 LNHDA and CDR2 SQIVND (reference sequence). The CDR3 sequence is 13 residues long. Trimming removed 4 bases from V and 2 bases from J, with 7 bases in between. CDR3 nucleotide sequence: TGTGCCAGTAGTAAACAGAACACAGATACGCAGTATTTT. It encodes CASSKQNTDTQYF.

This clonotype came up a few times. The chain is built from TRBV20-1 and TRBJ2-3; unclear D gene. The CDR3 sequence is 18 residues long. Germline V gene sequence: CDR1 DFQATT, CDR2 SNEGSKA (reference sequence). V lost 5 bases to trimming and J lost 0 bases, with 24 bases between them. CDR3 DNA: TGCAGTGCTCCACGCTACAACATGGGGATTACTAGCACAGATACGCAGTATTTT. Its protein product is CSAPRYNMGITSTDTQYF.

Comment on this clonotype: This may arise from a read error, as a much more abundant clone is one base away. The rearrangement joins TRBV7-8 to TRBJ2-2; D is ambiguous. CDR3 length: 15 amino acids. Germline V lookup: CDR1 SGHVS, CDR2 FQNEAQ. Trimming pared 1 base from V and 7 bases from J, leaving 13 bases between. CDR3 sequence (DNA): TGTGCCAGCAGCTTAGGCTGGGATCGGAGCGGGGAGCTGTTTTTT. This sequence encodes CASSLGWDRSGELFF.

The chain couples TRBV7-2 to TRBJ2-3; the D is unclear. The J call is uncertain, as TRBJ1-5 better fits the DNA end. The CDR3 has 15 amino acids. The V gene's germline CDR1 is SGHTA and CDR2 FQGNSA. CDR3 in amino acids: CASSLAGSSTDTQHF. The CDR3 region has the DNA TGTGCCAGCAGCTTAGCGGGATCTAGCACAGATACGCAGCATTTT.

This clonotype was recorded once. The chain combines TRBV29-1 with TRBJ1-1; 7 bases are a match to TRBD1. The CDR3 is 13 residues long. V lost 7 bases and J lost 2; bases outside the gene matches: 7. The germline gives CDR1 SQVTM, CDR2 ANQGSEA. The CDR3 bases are TGCAGCGACGGACAGGCCATAAACACTGAAGCTTTCTTT. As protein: CSDGQAINTEAFF.